This TCR beta chain was sequenced in a study of CD8+ T cells in alopecia areata. Overall study context: Twice a day, 5 to 10 mg of oral tofacitinib was administered to treated patients. Patients remained on tofacitinib for 6 to 18 months and then went 6 months without it.

Investigators isolated RNA and reverse transcribed it into cDNA to act as the sequencing template. Clones were read by immunoSEQ multiplex PCR, and TCRdb kept only the in-frame ones, dropping some. The sample shows fewer than 80,000 clones, roughly 60% of them seen only once. Trimming shortened V by 7 bases and J by 5 bases, and 17 bases separated the two germline ends. This CDR3 has 15 amino acids. CDR1 and CDR2 (germline): SNHLY, FYNNEI. Lesional scalp tissue (obtained by punch biopsy) and peripheral blood were collected from alopecia areata patients. Here the sequenced sample was CD8+ T cells sorted from blood, taken at week 0. The source is a human donor with alopecia areata. This chain joins TRBV2 and TRBJ2-2; TRBD1 is a possible D gene (5 bases). CDR3 residues: CASIGRQGLTGELFF. In DNA form, the CDR3 reads TGTGCCAGCATTGGGCGGCAGGGTTTGACCGGGGAGCTGTTTTTT.